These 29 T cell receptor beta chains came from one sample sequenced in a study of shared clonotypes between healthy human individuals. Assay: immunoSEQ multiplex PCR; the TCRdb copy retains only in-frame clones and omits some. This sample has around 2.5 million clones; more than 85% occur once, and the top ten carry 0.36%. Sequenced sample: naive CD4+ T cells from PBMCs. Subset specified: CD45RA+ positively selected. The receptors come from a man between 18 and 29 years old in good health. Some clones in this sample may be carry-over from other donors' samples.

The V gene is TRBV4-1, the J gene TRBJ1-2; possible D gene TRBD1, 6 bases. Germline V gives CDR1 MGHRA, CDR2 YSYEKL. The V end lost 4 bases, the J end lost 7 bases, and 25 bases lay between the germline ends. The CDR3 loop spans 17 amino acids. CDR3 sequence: CASSREEGGRIFGGYTF. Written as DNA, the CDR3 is TGCGCCAGCAGCCGAGAAGAAGGGGGGCGGATTTTCGGTGGCTACACCTTC.

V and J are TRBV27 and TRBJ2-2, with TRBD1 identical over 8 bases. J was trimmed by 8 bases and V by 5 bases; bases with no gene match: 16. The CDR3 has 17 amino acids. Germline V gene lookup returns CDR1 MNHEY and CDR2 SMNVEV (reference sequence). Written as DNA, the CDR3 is TGTGCCAGCAGTCCGAACCGGGACAGGACACTGGGTGGGGAGCTGTTTTTT. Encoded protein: CASSPNRDRTLGGELFF.

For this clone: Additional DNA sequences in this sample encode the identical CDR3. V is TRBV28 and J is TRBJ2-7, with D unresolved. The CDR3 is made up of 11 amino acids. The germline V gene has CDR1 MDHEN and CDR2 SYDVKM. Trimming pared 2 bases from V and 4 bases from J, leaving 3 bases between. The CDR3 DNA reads TGTGCCAGCAGTTTACTATACGAGCAGTACTTC. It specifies CASSLLYEQYF.

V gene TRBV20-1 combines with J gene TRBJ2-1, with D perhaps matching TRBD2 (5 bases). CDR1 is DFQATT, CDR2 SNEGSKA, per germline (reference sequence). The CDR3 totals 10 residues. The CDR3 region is CRAGADEQFF. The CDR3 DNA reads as TGCAGGGCAGGAGCGGATGAGCAGTTCTTC.

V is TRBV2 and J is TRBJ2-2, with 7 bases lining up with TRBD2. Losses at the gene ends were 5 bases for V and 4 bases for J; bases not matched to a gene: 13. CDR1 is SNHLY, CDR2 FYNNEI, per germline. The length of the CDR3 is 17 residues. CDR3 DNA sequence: TGTGCCAGCAGTCGCGTGGGGGGGAATATGCCCACCGGGGAGCTGTTTTTT. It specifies CASSRVGGNMPTGELFF. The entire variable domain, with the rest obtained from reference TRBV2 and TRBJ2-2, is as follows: EPEVTQTPSHQVTQMGQEVILRCVPISNHLYFYWYRQILGQKVEFLVSFYNNEISEKSEIFDDQFSVERPDGSNFTLKIRSTKLEDSAMYFCASSRVGGNMPTGELFFGEGSRLTVL.

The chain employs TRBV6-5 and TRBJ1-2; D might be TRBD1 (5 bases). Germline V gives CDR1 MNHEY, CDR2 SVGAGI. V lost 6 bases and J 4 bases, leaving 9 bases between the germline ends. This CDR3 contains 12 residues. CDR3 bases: TGTGCCAGCAGGACAGCCCTCTATGGCTACACCTTC. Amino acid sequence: CASRTALYGYTF.

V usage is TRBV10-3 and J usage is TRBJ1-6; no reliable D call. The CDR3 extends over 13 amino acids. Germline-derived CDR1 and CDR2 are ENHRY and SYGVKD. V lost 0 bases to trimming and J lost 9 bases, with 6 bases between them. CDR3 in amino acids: CAISESEGSPLHF. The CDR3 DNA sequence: TGTGCCATCAGTGAGTCGGAGGGTTCACCCCTCCACTTT.

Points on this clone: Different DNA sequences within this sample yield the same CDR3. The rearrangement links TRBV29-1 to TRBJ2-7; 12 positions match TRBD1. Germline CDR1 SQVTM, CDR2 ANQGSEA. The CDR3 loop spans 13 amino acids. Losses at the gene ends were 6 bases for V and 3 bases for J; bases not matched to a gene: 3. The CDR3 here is CSVGTGGIYEQYF. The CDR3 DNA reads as TGCAGCGTGGGGACAGGGGGCATCTACGAGCAGTACTTC.

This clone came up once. The CDR3 sequence: CASSYWVSGANVLTF. CDR3 nucleotide sequence: TGTGCCAGCAGTTACTGGGTTTCTGGGGCCAACGTCCTGACTTTC. V gene TRBV6-5 combines with J gene TRBJ2-6; D call uncertain. This CDR3 spans 15 amino acids. Per the germline V gene, CDR1 is MNHEY and CDR2 is SVGAGI. V was trimmed by 1 base and J by 1 base, leaving 5 bases between them.

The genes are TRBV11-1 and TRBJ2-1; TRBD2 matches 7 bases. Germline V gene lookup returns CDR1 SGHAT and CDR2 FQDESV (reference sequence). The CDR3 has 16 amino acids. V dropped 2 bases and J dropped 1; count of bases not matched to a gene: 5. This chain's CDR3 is CASSLTRAGSYNEQFF. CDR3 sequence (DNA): TGTGCCAGCAGCTTAACCCGAGCGGGATCCTACAATGAGCAGTTCTTC.

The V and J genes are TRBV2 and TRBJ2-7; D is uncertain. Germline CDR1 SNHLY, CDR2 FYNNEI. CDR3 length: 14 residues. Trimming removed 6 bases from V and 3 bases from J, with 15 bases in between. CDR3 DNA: TGTGCCAGCAGACCCGATTCGAGCCACTACGAGCAGTACTTC. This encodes CASRPDSSHYEQYF.

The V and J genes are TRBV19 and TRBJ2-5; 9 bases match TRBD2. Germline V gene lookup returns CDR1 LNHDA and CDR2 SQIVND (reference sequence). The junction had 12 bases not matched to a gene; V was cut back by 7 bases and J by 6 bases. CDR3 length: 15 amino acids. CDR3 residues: CASTLTSGPGQTQYF. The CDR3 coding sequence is TGTGCCAGTACCCTGACTAGCGGACCCGGCCAGACCCAGTACTTC.

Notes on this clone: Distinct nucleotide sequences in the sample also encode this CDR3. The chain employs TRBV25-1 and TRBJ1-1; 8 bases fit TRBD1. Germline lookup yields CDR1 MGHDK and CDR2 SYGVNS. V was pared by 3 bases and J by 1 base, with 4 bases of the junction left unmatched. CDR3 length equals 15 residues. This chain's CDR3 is CASSDPGTGNTEAFF. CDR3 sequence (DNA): TGTGCCAGCAGTGATCCCGGGACAGGGAACACTGAAGCTTTCTTT. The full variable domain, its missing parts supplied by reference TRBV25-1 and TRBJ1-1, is EADIYQTPRYLVIGTGKKITLECSQTMGHDKMYWYQQDPGMELHLIHYSYGVNSTEKGDLSSESTVSRIRTEHFPLTLESARPSHTSQYLCASSDPGTGNTEAFFGQGTRLTVV.

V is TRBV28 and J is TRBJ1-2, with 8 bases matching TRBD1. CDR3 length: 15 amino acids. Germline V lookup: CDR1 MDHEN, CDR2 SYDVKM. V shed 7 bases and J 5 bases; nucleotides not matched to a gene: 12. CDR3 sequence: CASKPRGLGLYGYTF. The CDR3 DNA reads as TGTGCCAGCAAACCCAGGGGGCTGGGCCTATATGGCTACACCTTC.

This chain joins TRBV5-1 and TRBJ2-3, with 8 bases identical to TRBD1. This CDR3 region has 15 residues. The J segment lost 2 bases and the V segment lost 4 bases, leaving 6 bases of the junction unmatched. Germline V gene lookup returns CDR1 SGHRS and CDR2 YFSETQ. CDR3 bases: TGCGCCAGCAGCCGCAGGGGGCTGGTCACAGATACGCAGTATTTT. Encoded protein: CASSRRGLVTDTQYF.

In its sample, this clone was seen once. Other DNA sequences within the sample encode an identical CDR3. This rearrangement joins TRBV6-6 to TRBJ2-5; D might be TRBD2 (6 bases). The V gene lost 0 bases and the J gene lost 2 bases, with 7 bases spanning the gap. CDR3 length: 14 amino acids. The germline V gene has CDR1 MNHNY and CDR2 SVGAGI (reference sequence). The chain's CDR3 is CASSYSGLQETQYF. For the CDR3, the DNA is TGTGCCAGCAGTTACTCGGGACTTCAAGAGACCCAGTACTTC.

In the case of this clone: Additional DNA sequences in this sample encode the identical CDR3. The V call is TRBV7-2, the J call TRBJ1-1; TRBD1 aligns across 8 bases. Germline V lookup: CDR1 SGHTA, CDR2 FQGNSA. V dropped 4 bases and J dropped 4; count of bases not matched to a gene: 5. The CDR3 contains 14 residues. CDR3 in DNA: TGTGCCAGCAGCTCGCAGGGGGCCGGCACTGAAGCTTTCTTT. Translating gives CASSSQGAGTEAFF.

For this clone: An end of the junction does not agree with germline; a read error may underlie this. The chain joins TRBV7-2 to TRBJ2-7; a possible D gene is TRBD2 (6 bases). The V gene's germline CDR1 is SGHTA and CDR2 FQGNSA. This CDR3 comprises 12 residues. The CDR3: CASSIAEQKQYF. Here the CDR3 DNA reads TGTGCCAGCAGCATAGCGGAGCAAAAGCAGTACTTC.

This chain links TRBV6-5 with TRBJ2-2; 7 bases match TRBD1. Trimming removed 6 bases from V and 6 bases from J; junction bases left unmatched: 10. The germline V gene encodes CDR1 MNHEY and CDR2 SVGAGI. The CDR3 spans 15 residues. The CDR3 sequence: CASRLNRGRAGELFF. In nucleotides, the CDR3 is TGTGCCAGCAGGCTGAACAGGGGTAGGGCCGGGGAGCTGTTTTTT.

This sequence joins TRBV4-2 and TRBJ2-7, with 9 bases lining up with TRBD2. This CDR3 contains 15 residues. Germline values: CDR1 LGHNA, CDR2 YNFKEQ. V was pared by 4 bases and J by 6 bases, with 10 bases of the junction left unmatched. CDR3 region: CASSRSSGRAGEQYF. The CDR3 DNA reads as TGTGCCAGCAGCCGCAGTAGCGGGAGAGCTGGCGAGCAGTACTTC.

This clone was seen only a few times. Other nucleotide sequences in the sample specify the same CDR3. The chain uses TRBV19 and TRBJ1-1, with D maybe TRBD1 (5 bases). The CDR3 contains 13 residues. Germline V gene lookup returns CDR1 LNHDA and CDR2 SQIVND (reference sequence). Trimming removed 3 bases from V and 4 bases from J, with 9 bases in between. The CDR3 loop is CASSILGGTEAFF. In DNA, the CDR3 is TGTGCCAGTAGTATCCTTGGGGGCACTGAAGCTTTCTTT.

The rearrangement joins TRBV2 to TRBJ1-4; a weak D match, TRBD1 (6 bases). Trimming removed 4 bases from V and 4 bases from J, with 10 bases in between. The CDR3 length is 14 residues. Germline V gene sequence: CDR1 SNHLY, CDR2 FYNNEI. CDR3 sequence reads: CASSANRVNEKLFF. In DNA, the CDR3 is TGTGCCAGCAGTGCAAACAGGGTTAATGAAAAACTGTTTTTT.

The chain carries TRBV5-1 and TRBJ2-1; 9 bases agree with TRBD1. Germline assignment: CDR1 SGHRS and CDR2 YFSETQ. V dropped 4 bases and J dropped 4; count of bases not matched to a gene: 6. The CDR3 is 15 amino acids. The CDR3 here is CASSPRTGEYNEQFF. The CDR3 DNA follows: TGCGCCAGCAGCCCGAGGACAGGGGAGTACAATGAGCAGTTCTTC. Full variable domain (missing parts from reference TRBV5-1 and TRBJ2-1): KAGVTQTPRYLIKTRGQQVTLSCSPISGHRSVSWYQQTPGQGLQFLFEYFSETQRNKGNFPGRFSGRQFSNSRSEMNVSTLELGDSALYLCASSPRTGEYNEQFFGPGTRLTVL.

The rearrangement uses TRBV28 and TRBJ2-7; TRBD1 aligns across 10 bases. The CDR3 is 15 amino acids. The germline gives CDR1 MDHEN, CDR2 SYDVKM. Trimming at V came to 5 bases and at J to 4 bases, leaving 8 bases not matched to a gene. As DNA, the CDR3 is TGTGCCAGCAGTCCCGGACAGGGGGGCTTTTACGAGCAGTACTTC. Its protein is CASSPGQGGFYEQYF.

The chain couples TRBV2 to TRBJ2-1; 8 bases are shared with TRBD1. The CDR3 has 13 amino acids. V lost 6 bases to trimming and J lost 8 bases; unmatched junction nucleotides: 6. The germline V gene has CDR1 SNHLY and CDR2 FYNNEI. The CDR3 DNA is TGTGCCAGCAGCCGGACAGGGAGCTATGAGCAGTTCTTC. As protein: CASSRTGSYEQFF.

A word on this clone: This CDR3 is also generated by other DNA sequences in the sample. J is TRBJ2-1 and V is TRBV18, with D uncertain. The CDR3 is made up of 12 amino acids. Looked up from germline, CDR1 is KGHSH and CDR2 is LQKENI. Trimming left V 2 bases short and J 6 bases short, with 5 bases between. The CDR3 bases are TGTGCCAGCTCACCATCTGGCAATGAGCAGTTCTTC. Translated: CASSPSGNEQFF.

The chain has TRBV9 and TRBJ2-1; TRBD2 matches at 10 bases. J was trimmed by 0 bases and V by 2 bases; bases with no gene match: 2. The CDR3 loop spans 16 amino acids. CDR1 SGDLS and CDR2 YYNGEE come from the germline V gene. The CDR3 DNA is TGTGCCAGCAGCGTGACTAGCGGGCGCTCCTACAATGAGCAGTTCTTC. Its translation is CASSVTSGRSYNEQFF.

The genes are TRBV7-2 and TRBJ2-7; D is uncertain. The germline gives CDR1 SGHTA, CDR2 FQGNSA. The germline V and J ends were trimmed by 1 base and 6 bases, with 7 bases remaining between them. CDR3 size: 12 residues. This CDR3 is CASSLVRTEQYF. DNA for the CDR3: TGTGCCAGCAGCTTAGTACGGACCGAGCAGTACTTC.

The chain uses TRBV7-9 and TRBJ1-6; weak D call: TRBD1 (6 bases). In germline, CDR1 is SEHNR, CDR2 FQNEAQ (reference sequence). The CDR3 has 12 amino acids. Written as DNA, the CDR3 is TGTGCTGGGGGCCGGGATAATTCACCCCTCCACTTT. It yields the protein CAGGRDNSPLHF.